Each of the 6 T cell receptor beta chains below was sequenced from the same sample in a study of shared clonotypes between healthy human individuals. Here immunoSEQ multiplex PCR was the method, and the copy in TCRdb shows in-frame clones only, minus some. The sample has 2 million to 2.5 million clones; 95% are singletons. The sequencing input was naive CD4+ T cells sorted from blood. As for subset: CD45RA+ positively selected. Receptors were obtained from a man aged 18 to 29 in good health.

This chain connects TRBV20-1 to TRBJ2-5; D remains unclear. The CDR3 covers 11 residues. V lost 1 base to trimming and J lost 5 bases, with 5 bases between them. The V gene's germline CDR1 is DFQATT and CDR2 SNEGSKA (reference sequence). Here the CDR3 reads CSARVMETQYF. DNA for the CDR3: TGCAGTGCTAGAGTGATGGAGACCCAGTACTTC.

The CDR3 DNA is TGTGCCAGCAGTGACACCCCGGGCACCATATATTTT. This gives the protein CASSDTPGTIYF. The chain is built from TRBV6-1 and TRBJ1-3; D is undetermined. Trimming shortened V by 3 bases and J by 9 bases, and 9 bases separated the two germline ends. Germline assignment: CDR1 MNHNS and CDR2 SASEGT. This CDR3 spans 12 amino acids.

V usage is TRBV25-1 and J usage is TRBJ1-4; D may be TRBD1 (5 bases). The germline V and J ends were trimmed by 6 bases and 6 bases, with 8 bases remaining between them. The CDR3 has 12 residues. CDR1 is MGHDK, CDR2 SYGVNS, per germline. CDR3 amino acids: CASSGTHEKLFF. DNA of the CDR3: TGTGCCAGCAGCGGGACCCATGAAAAACTGTTTTTT.

J is TRBJ1-4 and V is TRBV11-2, with D tentatively TRBD1 (6 bases). The CDR3 is made up of 13 amino acids. V gave up 5 bases and J gave up 8 bases, with 12 bases separating them. Germline CDR1 reads SGHAT; CDR2 reads FQNNGV. CDR3 sequence: CASSRRQAEKLFF. The CDR3 DNA reads as TGTGCCAGCAGCCGTCGACAGGCCGAAAAACTGTTTTTT. Combining the CDR3 with reference TRBV11-2 and TRBJ1-4 gives the whole variable domain EAGVAQSPRYKIIEKRQSVAFWCNPISGHATLYWYQQILGQGPKLLIQFQNNGVVDDSQLPKDRFSAERLKGVDSTLKIQPAKLEDSAVYLCASSRRQAEKLFFGSGTQLSVL.

V is TRBV6-6 and J is TRBJ1-3, with 7 positions matching TRBD1. V was clipped by 2 bases and J by 2 bases; unmatched bases: 3. This CDR3 contains 15 residues. Looked up from germline, CDR1 is MNHNY and CDR2 is SVGAGI (reference sequence). The CDR3 spells CASSYGGTAGNTIYF. DNA of the CDR3: TGTGCCAGCAGTTACGGTGGGACAGCTGGAAACACCATATATTTT.

Notes on this clone: Different DNA sequences within this sample yield the same CDR3. The chain has TRBV5-1 and TRBJ1-6; D uncertain. CDR3 length: 13 residues. The germline V gene encodes CDR1 SGHRS and CDR2 YFSETQ. The germline V and J ends were trimmed by 0 bases and 7 bases, with 5 bases remaining between them. Here the CDR3 reads CASSLEPNSPLHF. In DNA form, the CDR3 reads TGCGCCAGCAGCTTGGAGCCGAATTCACCCCTCCACTTT.